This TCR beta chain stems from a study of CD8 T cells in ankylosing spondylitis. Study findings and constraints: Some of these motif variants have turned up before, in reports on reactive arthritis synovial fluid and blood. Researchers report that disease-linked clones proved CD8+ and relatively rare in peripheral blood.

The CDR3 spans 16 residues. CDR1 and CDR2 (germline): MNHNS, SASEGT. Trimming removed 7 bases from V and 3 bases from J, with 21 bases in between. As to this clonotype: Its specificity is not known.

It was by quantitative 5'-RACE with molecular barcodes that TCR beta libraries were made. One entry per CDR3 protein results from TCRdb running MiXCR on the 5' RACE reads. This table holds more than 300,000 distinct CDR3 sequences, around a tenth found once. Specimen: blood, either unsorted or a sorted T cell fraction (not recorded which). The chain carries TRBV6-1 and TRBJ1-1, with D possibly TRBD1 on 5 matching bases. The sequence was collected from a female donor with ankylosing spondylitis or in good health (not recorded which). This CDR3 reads CASNPTLGDDDTEAFF. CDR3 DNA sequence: TGTGCCAGCAACCCAACGTTGGGGGACGATGACACTGAAGCTTTCTTT.